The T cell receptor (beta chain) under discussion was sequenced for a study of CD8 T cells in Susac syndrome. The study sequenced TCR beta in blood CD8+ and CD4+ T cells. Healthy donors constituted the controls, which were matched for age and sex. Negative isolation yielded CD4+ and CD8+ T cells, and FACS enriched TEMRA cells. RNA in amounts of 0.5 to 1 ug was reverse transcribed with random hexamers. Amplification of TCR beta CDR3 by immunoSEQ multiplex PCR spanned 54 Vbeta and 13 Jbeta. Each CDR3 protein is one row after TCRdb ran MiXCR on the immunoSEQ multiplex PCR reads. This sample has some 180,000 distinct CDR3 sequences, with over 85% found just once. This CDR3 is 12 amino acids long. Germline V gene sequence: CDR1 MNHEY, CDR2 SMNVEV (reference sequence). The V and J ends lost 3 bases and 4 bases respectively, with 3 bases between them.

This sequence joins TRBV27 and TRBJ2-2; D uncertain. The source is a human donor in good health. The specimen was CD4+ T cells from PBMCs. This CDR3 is CASSFPTGELFF. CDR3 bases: TGTGCCAGCAGTTTCCCCACCGGGGAGCTGTTTTTT.